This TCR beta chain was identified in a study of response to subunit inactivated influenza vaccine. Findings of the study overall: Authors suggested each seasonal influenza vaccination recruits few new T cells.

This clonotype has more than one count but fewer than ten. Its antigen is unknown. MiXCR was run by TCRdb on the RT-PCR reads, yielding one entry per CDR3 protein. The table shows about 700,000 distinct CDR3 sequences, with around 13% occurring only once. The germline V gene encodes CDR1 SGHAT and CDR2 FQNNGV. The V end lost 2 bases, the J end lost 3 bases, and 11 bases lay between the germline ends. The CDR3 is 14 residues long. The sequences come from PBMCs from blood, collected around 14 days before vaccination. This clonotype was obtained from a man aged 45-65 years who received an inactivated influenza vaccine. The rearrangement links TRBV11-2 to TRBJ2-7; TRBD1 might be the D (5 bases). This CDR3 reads CASSLTNQGYEQYF. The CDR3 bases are TGTGCCAGCAGCTTAACCAACCAGGGCTACGAGCAGTACTTC. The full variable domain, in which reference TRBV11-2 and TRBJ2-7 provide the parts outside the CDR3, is EAGVAQSPRYKIIEKRQSVAFWCNPISGHATLYWYQQILGQGPKLLIQFQNNGVVDDSQLPKDRFSAERLKGVDSTLKIQPAKLEDSAVYLCASSLTNQGYEQYFGPGTRLTVT.